This TCR beta chain was observed in a study of T cell responses to AZD1222 COVID-19 vaccine. For this clone: Its specificity is unknown. Other DNA sequences within the sample encode an identical CDR3.

Here immunoSEQ multiplex PCR was the method, and the copy in TCRdb shows in-frame clones only, minus some. Here the sample spans about 160,000 clones, around 90% being singletons. Study-wide points: Reportedly, close to half of spike-specific TCRs are directed against unmutated variant regions. Spike-specific TCR breadth and depth went up after people got two AZD1222 doses.

Germline lookup yields CDR1 SGHAT and CDR2 FQNNGV. The V end was cut by 5 bases, the J end by 4 bases, with 11 bases between. The CDR3 has 13 amino acids. The clonotype originates from an adult in good health. The chain combines TRBV11-2 with TRBJ1-1; D perhaps matches TRBD1 (5 bases). This material consisted of peripheral blood, taken on day 0 of MenACWY control vaccination. For the CDR3, the DNA is TGTGCCAGCAGCACGGGGGGGAGCACTGAAGCTTTCTTT. It specifies CASSTGGSTEAFF. Full variable domain (remainder filled in from reference TRBV11-2 and TRBJ1-1): EAGVAQSPRYKIIEKRQSVAFWCNPISGHATLYWYQQILGQGPKLLIQFQNNGVVDDSQLPKDRFSAERLKGVDSTLKIQPAKLEDSAVYLCASSTGGSTEAFFGQGTRLTVV.